This record covers a single TCR beta chain. The use of a sample-barcoded 5' primer and a J-beta primer mix characterized a second PCR of roughly 6 to 11 cycles. Each sample provided no less than 3 million CDR3-containing paired-end reads. TCRdb redid the calling of the 5' RACE reads with MiXCR, one entry per CDR3 protein. The sample records 1.4 million to 1.5 million distinct CDR3 sequences, 42% being singletons. The data derive from a study of blood T cells in healthy people across ages. Trimming pared 6 bases from V and 8 bases from J, leaving 20 bases between. This CDR3 has 15 amino acids. The TCR was taken from a woman aged 18-29 years in good health. This chain uses TRBV12-3 or TRBV12-4 with TRBJ2-1; D is perhaps TRBD1 (6 bases). What was sequenced was blood. The CDR3 bases are TGTGCCAGCAGCTCTAAGAGGGGGATTAGCGATGAGCAGTTCTTC. Translated: CASSSKRGISDEQFF.